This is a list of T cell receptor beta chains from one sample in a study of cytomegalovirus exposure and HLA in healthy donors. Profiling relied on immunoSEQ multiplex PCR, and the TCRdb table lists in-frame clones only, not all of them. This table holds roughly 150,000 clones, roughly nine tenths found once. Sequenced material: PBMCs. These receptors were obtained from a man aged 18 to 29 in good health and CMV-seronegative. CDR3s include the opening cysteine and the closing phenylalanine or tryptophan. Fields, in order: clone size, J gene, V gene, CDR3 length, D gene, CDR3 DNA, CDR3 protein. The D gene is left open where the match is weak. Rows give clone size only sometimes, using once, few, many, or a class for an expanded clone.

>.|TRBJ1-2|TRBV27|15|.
TGTGCCAGCAGTTTATCAGGCAGGGGAAACTATGGCTACACCTTC
CASSLSGRGNYGYTF
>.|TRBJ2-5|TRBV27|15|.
TGTGCCAGCAGTTTAACGGGAGTAGTATTGGAGACCCAGTACTTC
CASSLTGVVLETQYF
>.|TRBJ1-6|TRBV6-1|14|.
TGTGCCAGCAGTGACCTTGGGTGGGAGTCACCCCTCCACTTT
CASSDLGWESPLHF
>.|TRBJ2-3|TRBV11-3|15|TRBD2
TGTGCCAGCAGCTTAGCACTAGCGGGAGTCCGTACGCAGTATTTT
CASSLALAGVRTQYF
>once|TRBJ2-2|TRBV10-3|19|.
TGTGCCATCAAAGTCCTGAACAGGGGGGGATACGCGAACACCGGGGAGCTGTTTTTT
CAIKVLNRGGYANTGELFF
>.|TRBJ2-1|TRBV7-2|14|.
TGTGCCAGCAGCCCGCAGGGTCCCTACAATGAGCAGTTCTTC
CASSPQGPYNEQFF
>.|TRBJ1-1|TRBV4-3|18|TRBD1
TGCGCCAGCAGCCAAGCCCGCGGGACAGGGGCCTGGAACACTAAAGCTTTCTTT
CASSQARGTGAWNTKAFF
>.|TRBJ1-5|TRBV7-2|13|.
TGTGCCAGCACCGTTCGGGGTTCGCAGCCCCAGCATTTT
CASTVRGSQPQHF
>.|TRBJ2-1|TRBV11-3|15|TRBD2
TGTGCCAGCAGCTTACGGTGGCTAGCGGACAATGAGCAGTTCTTC
CASSLRWLADNEQFF
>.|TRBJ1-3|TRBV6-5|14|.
TGTGCCAGCAGGCGCAACAGGGTTGAAAACACCATATATTTT
CASRRNRVENTIYF
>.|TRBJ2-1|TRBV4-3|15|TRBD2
TGCGCCAGCAGCCAAGATATCGGGGGGGGGCGCGGACAGTTCTTC
CASSQDIGGGRGQFF
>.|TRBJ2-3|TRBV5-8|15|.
TGTGCCAGCAGCTTGCGGGGGGCTAGCACAGATACGCAGTATTTT
CASSLRGASTDTQYF
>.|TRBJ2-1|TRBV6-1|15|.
TGTGCCAGCAGTGAACCCCCTGGACTGTACAATGAGCAGTTCTTC
CASSEPPGLYNEQFF
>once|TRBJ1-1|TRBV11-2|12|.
TGTGCCAGCAGCTTAGGCGGAGGTGAAGCTTTCTTT
CASSLGGGEAFF
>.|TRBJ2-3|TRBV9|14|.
TGTGCCAGCAGCGTAGAGGGGGGCACAGATACGCAGTATTTT
CASSVEGGTDTQYF
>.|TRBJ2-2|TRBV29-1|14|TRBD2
TGCAGCGTTGGACTAGCGGTGAACACCGGGGAGCTGTTTTTT
CSVGLAVNTGELFF
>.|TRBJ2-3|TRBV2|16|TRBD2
TGTGCCAGCAGGGCCCTAGCGGGGGCACCCACAGATACGCAGTATTTT
CASRALAGAPTDTQYF
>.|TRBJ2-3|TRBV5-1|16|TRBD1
TGCGCCAGCAGCTGGTCCGGGACAGGGGGCACAGATACGCAGTATTTT
CASSWSGTGGTDTQYF
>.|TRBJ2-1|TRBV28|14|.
TGTGCCAGCACGTCGCGGAACTCCTACAATGAGCAGTTCTTC
CASTSRNSYNEQFF
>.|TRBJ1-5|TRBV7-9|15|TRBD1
TGTGCCAGCAGCATACAGGGGGCGCCCAATCAGCCCCAGCATTTT
CASSIQGAPNQPQHF
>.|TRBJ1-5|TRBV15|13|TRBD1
TGTGCCACCAGCACAGGGGGCCCTCAGCCCCAGCATTTT
CATSTGGPQPQHF
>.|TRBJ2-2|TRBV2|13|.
TGTGCCAGCAGTCCACAGGGAACCGGGGAGCTGTTTTTT
CASSPQGTGELFF
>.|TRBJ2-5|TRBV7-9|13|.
TGTGCCAGCAGCAGCACTAGCCCGGAGACCCAGTACTTC
CASSSTSPETQYF
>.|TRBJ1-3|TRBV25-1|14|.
TGTGCCAGCAGTGGATTTCGAGCTGGAAACACCATATATTTT
CASSGFRAGNTIYF
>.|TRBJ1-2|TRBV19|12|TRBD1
TGTGCCAGTACCAGGGACAGCTATGGCTACACCTTC
CASTRDSYGYTF
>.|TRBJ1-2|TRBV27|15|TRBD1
TGTGCCAGCTCGAGGACAGGCCACAGCCTCTATGGCTACACCTTC
CASSRTGHSLYGYTF
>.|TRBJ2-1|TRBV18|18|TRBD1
TGTGCCAGCTCACCGGACAGGGTCGCCCATTTAACCTACAATGAGCAGTTCTTC
CASSPDRVAHLTYNEQFF
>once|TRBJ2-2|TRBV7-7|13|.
TGTGCCAGCAGCTTAGAAGTTAGCGGGGAGCTGTTTTTT
CASSLEVSGELFF
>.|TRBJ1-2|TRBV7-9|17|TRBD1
TGTGCCAGCAGCTCGATGGGACAGGGAGGAAATAACTATGGCTACACCTTC
CASSSMGQGGNNYGYTF
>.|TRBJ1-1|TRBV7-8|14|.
TGTGCCAGCAGCCCACAGGGAGTTTACACTGAAGCTTTCTTT
CASSPQGVYTEAFF